This is a list of T cell receptor beta chains from one sample in a study of blood T cells in healthy people across ages. TCRdb independently ran MiXCR on the 5' RACE reads; one entry per CDR3 protein. The table includes about 650,000 distinct CDR3 sequences, less than 40% detected once. The sequenced sample consisted of blood. These receptors were collected from a woman of 80 years or more in good health. Each CDR3 is given with its conserved first and last residue. D genes are given only for firm matches. Part of the rows lack a size; the others show once, few, many or a class for expanded clones.

TRBD2,TRBJ2-3,many,TRBV29-1,CSVEDRGGRAVTQYF,TGCAGCGTTGAAGATCGGGGAGGGAGGGCAGTTACGCAGTATTTT
-,TRBJ2-7,many,TRBV10-3,CAISDTAGDEQYF,TGTGCCATCAGTGACACGGCAGGCGACGAGCAGTACTTC
-,TRBJ2-4,few,TRBV12-5,CASGPGLRNIQYF,TGTGCTAGTGGCCCTGGACTACGAAACATTCAGTACTTC
-,TRBJ1-1,few,TRBV10-3,CAISPPGNTEAFF,TGTGCCATCAGCCCGCCAGGGAACACTGAAGCTTTCTTT
TRBD1,TRBJ2-1,-,TRBV29-1,CSVARDRGDEQFF,TGCAGCGTTGCCCGGGACAGGGGTGATGAGCAGTTCTTC
-,TRBJ2-5,-,TRBV7-9,CATRLGSVGETQYF,TGTGCCACCCGCTTAGGATCTGTGGGGGAGACCCAGTACTTC
TRBD1,TRBJ1-2,many,TRBV12-3/TRBV12-4,CASSPQGGTYGYTF,TGTGCCAGCAGTCCTCAGGGGGGAACCTATGGCTACACCTTC
-,TRBJ2-7,many,TRBV7-2,CASSFGRYEQYF,TGTGCCAGCAGCTTTGGCCGGTACGAGCAGTACTTC
TRBD2,TRBJ2-2,-,TRBV6-6,CASSPLAGGTGELFF,TGTGCCAGCAGCCCACTAGCGGGGGGGACCGGGGAGCTGTTTTTT
-,TRBJ1-4,-,TRBV7-2,CASSLTNRGNEKLFF,TGTGCCAGCAGCTTAACGAATCGGGGGAATGAAAAACTGTTTTTT
TRBD2,TRBJ2-2,-,TRBV10-3,CAISESSSGGASGEPFF,TGTGCCATCAGCGAGAGTTCTAGCGGGGGGGCCTCCGGGGAGCCGTTTTTT
-,TRBJ1-4,-,TRBV5-1,CASSPNIDEKLFF,TGCGCCAGCAGCCCGAACATTGATGAAAAACTGTTTTTT
TRBD2,TRBJ2-1,-,TRBV4-2,CASGQDPTTSGGWGEQFF,TGTGCCAGCGGCCAAGATCCTACGACTAGCGGGGGGTGGGGTGAGCAGTTCTTC
-,TRBJ2-1,-,TRBV27,CASSPDSNPYNKQFF,TGTGCCAGCAGCCCTGACAGTAACCCCTACAATAAGCAGTTCTTC
TRBD1,TRBJ2-7,-,TRBV6-1,CASSLDRDRYEQYF,TGTGCCAGCAGCCTCGACAGGGATCGGTACGAGCAGTACTTC
-,TRBJ1-6,many,TRBV7-3,CASSLRGNDSSYNSPLHF,TGTGCCAGCAGCTTAAGAGGTAACGACAGCTCCTATAATTCACCCCTCCACTTT
-,TRBJ2-5,many,TRBV3-1,CASSQVTAGSRGTQYF,TGTGCCAGCAGCCAAGTGACGGCAGGCTCACGCGGGACCCAGTACTTC
-,TRBJ1-2,many,TRBV7-2,CASSLGGGLYGYTF,TGTGCCAGCAGCTTAGGGGGGGGCCTCTATGGCTACACCTTC
-,TRBJ1-5,few,TRBV2,CASSGRGFQPQHF,TGTGCCAGCAGTGGAAGAGGGTTTCAGCCCCAGCATTTT
-,TRBJ1-5,-,TRBV5-5,CASSLAGARSYSNQPQHF,TGTGCCAGCAGCTTGGCAGGTGCACGGAGCTATAGCAATCAGCCCCAGCATTTT
-,TRBJ2-7,-,TRBV5-1,CASSSEETQNF,TGCGCCAGCAGCTCAGAGGAGACCCAGAACTTC
-,TRBJ2-5,many,TRBV7-2,CASSLRRGTVTQYF,TGTGCCAGCAGCTTAAGGCGGGGAACGGTGACCCAGTACTTC
-,TRBJ1-1,few,TRBV20-1,CSASKSSANTEAFF,TGCAGTGCTAGTAAAAGTTCTGCGAACACTGAAGCTTTCTTT
TRBD1,TRBJ1-5,many,TRBV6-2/TRBV6-3,CASSAGTGNRRQPQHF,TGTGCCAGCAGTGCCGGGACAGGAAATCGGCGTCAGCCCCAGCATTTT
-,TRBJ1-1,few,TRBV28,CASSPGGVVTFF,TGTGCCAGCAGCCCCGGAGGTGTTGTGACTTTCTTT
-,TRBJ2-1,-,TRBV25-1,CASSAPLDYNEQFF,TGTGCCAGCAGTGCCCCGTTGGACTACAATGAGCAGTTCTTC
-,TRBJ1-6,few,TRBV20-1,CSATIRENSPLHF,TGCAGTGCTACAATAAGGGAAAATTCACCCCTCCACTTT
-,TRBJ1-5,many,TRBV5-5,CATGLGANQPQHF,TGTGCCACCGGGTTGGGGGCCAATCAGCCCCAGCATTTT
-,TRBJ1-2,many,TRBV3-1,CASSRWTQSVTF,TGTGCCAGCAGCCGCTGGACGCAATCAGTCACCTTC
-,TRBJ1-2,many,TRBV5-6,CASSLENLNPGYTF,TGTGCCAGCAGCTTGGAAAATCTGAATCCTGGCTACACCTTC
TRBD2,TRBJ2-1,few,TRBV20-1,CSARDWQRDYNEQFF,TGCAGTGCTAGAGATTGGCAGCGGGACTACAATGAGCAGTTCTTC
TRBD2,TRBJ2-7,-,TRBV19,CASSIGSGKTYEQYF,TGTGCCAGTAGTATAGGTAGCGGGAAAACCTACGAGCAGTACTTC
-,TRBJ1-4,many,TRBV12-3/TRBV12-4,CASSLEGPNEKLFF,TGTGCCAGCAGTTTAGAGGGACCTAATGAAAAACTGTTTTTT
TRBD2,TRBJ2-5,-,TRBV20-1,CSAREGKQRGGRETQYF,TGCAGTGCTAGAGAAGGGAAACAGCGGGGGGGCCGAGAGACCCAGTACTTC
-,TRBJ1-1,few,TRBV20-1,CSASVSYTEAFF,TGCAGTGCTAGCGTCAGTTACACTGAAGCTTTCTTT
-,TRBJ1-1,-,TRBV5-6,CASSREDRLMNTEAFF,TGTGCCAGCAGCCGCGAGGACCGCCTTATGAACACTGAAGCTTTCTTT
TRBD1,TRBJ1-1,-,TRBV5-1,CASSRIQGETNIEAFF,TGCGCCAGCAGCCGTATACAGGGGGAAACGAACATTGAAGCTTTCTTT
-,TRBJ2-5,many,TRBV20-1,CSVMQETQYF,TGCAGTGTTATGCAAGAGACCCAGTACTTC
-,TRBJ1-1,-,TRBV20-1,CSARRQGSPNTEAFF,TGCAGTGCTAGAAGGCAGGGGTCCCCGAACACTGAAGCTTTCTTT
TRBD1,TRBJ2-1,-,TRBV29-1,CSAKGRQGYNEQFF,TGCAGCGCGAAAGGGCGACAGGGCTACAATGAGCAGTTCTTC
TRBD2,TRBJ2-1,-,TRBV20-1,CSAQGPSGRYNEQFF,TGCAGTGCCCAAGGACCTAGCGGGAGATACAATGAGCAGTTCTTC
-,TRBJ2-3,few,TRBV24-1,CATARDGFTDTQYF,TGTGCCACCGCCCGGGACGGATTCACAGATACGCAGTATTTT
-,TRBJ1-1,few,TRBV7-8,CASSLGRGYGTEAFF,TGTGCCAGCAGCTTAGGCCGGGGATATGGCACTGAAGCTTTCTTT
TRBD1,TRBJ1-2,many,TRBV30,CAWSVAGGFYGYTF,TGTGCCTGGAGTGTAGCAGGGGGTTTCTATGGCTACACCTTC
TRBD1,TRBJ2-1,many,TRBV24-1,CATSDRTGGAYNEQFF,TGTGCCACCAGTGATCGGACAGGGGGCGCCTACAATGAGCAGTTCTTC
TRBD2,TRBJ2-2,-,TRBV10-3,CAISDLAGPTGKLFF,TGTGCCATCAGTGACCTAGCGGGGCCCACCGGGAAGCTGTTTTTT
TRBD2,TRBJ2-5,few,TRBV30,CAWSWRGGDQETQYF,TGTGCCTGGAGTTGGCGCGGGGGGGACCAAGAGACCCAGTACTTC
TRBD1,TRBJ2-7,many,TRBV12-3/TRBV12-4,CASSWQGQGAAEQYF,TGTGCCAGCAGTTGGCAGGGACAGGGGGCTGCCGAGCAGTACTTC
-,TRBJ1-1,few,TRBV7-3,CASSPGGAASEAFF,TGTGCCAGCAGCCCCGGCGGGGCAGCGAGTGAAGCTTTCTTT
-,TRBJ1-2,-,TRBV6-2/TRBV6-3,CASSQIPRTGYTF,TGTGCCAGCAGCCAGATCCCCAGAACTGGCTACACCTTC
-,TRBJ1-1,once,TRBV7-2,CAQLGVRGTEAFF,TGTGCCCAACTCGGGGTTCGGGGGACTGAAGCTTTCTTT
TRBD1,TRBJ2-3,-,TRBV6-1,CASSEGQGRTDTQYF,TGTGCCAGCAGTGAAGGACAGGGGAGAACAGATACGCAGTATTTT
TRBD1,TRBJ2-2,few,TRBV27,CASSLGTGRNTGELFF,TGTGCCAGCAGTTTGGGGACAGGGAGGAACACCGGGGAGCTGTTTTTT
TRBD2,TRBJ2-2,-,TRBV6-1,CASRETRGAKNTGELFF,TGTGCCAGCAGAGAGACGCGGGGGGCCAAGAACACCGGGGAGCTGTTTTTT
TRBD1,TRBJ2-7,many,TRBV3-1,CASSQVWGQSSYEQYF,TGTGCCAGCAGCCAAGTTTGGGGACAGAGCTCCTACGAGCAGTACTTC
-,TRBJ2-7,-,TRBV20-1,CSARSGSNYEQYF,TGCAGTGCTAGAAGTGGGAGCAACTACGAGCAGTACTTC
TRBD1,TRBJ2-7,many,TRBV20-1,CSASHSEGQGANEQYF,TGCAGTGCTTCCCATAGCGAGGGACAGGGGGCTAACGAGCAGTACTTC
-,TRBJ2-1,many,TRBV30,CAWVGKAEQFF,TGTGCCTGGGTGGGCAAAGCTGAGCAGTTCTTC
TRBD2,TRBJ2-1,many,TRBV15,CATSRDFVAGGKGEQFF,TGTGCCACCAGCAGAGATTTCGTAGCGGGGGGAAAGGGTGAGCAGTTCTTC